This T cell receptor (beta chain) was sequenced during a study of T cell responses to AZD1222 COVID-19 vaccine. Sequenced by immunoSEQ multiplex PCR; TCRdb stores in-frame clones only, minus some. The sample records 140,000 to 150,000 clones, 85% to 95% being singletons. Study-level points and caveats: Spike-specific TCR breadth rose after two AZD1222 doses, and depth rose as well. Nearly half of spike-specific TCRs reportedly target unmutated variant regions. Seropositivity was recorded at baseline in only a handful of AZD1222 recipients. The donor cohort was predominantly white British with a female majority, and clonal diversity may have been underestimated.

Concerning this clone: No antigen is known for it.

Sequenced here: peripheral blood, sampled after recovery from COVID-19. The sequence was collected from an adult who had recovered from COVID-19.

The CDR3 nucleotides are TGTGCCAGCCGTTTCGATCTTCGAAGCTCTGGAAACACCATATATTTT. Residues: CASRFDLRSSGNTIYF. The chain couples TRBV6-5 to TRBJ1-3; D is ambiguous. Trimming pared 8 bases from V and 0 bases from J, leaving 17 bases between. From germline, CDR1 is MNHEY and CDR2 SVGAGI. The CDR3 length is 16 residues.